The 26 T cell receptor beta chains below come from one sample, sequenced in a study of blood T cell repertoires in COVID-19. Here immunoSEQ multiplex PCR was the method, and the copy in TCRdb shows in-frame clones only, minus some. The sample lists more than 95,000 clones, roughly 72% occurring once. Sequencing was carried out using peripheral blood. Every receptor here comes from a man older than 75 with COVID-19, enrolled during active disease.

The chain is built from TRBV5-4 and TRBJ2-3; 7 positions match TRBD1. This CDR3 contains 14 residues. Germline V gene lookup returns CDR1 SGHNT and CDR2 YYREEE (reference sequence). V gave up 3 bases and J gave up 2 bases; unmatched junction bases: 3. CDR3 DNA: TGTGCCAGCAGCTCGGGACAGATCACAGATACGCAGTATTTT. It is translated as CASSSGQITDTQYF.

J is TRBJ1-4 and V is TRBV2; 9 bases match TRBD1. From germline, CDR1 is SNHLY and CDR2 FYNNEI. The CDR3 runs to 14 residues. V gave up 4 bases and J gave up 8 bases; unmatched junction bases: 5. The CDR3 DNA reads as TGTGCCAGCAGTGGGGGACAGGGAAACGAAAAACTGTTTTTT. Translating it yields CASSGGQGNEKLFF.

This rearrangement joins TRBV4-1 to TRBJ2-2, with 10 bases that match TRBD2. With 0 bases clipped from V and 2 bases from J, the junction kept 6 bases outside the gene matches. The CDR3 length is 18 residues. From germline, CDR1 is MGHRA and CDR2 YSYEKL. CDR3: CASSQEVAGGINTGELFF. The CDR3 nucleotides read TGCGCCAGCAGCCAAGAAGTAGCGGGAGGTATCAACACCGGGGAGCTGTTTTTT.

V gene TRBV19 combines with J gene TRBJ1-6; 8 bases are a match to TRBD1. The germline gives CDR1 LNHDA, CDR2 SQIVND (reference sequence). V was clipped by 2 bases and J by 10 bases; unmatched bases: 10. This CDR3 spans 16 amino acids. The chain's CDR3 is CASSIWAGGTGSPLHF. Written as DNA, the CDR3 is TGTGCCAGTAGTATATGGGCAGGGGGCACCGGATCACCCCTCCACTTT.

The V gene is TRBV6-4, the J gene TRBJ1-2, with TRBD1 identical over 9 bases. The germline CDR1 and CDR2 sequences are MRHNA and SNTAGT. The CDR3 sequence is 19 residues long. V lost 4 bases to trimming and J lost 7 bases; unmatched junction nucleotides: 22. The CDR3 DNA reads TGTGCCAGCAGTGCCCGTGGTGGGACAGGGCGCCGTTTAGAGGGTGGCTACACCTTC. This translates into CASSARGGTGRRLEGGYTF.

The V and J genes are TRBV10-3 and TRBJ1-6, with D possibly TRBD1 on 5 matching bases. CDR1 and CDR2 (germline): ENHRY, SYGVKD. Deletions cut 6 bases from V and 5 bases from J, with 11 bases between. The CDR3 covers 14 residues. CDR3 sequence reads: CAISKTDNNSPLHF. The CDR3 DNA reads TGTGCCATCAGCAAGACGGACAATAATTCACCCCTCCACTTT.

Ten or more counts support this clone. The chain employs TRBV6-2 or TRBV6-3 and TRBJ2-1; D might be TRBD1 (7 bases). CDR1 MNHEY and CDR2 SVGEGT come from the germline V gene. The ends were cut back, 0 bases at V and 6 bases at J, with 12 bases in the middle. The CDR3 is made up of 15 amino acids. For the CDR3, the DNA is TGTGCCAGCAGTTACTCGACAGGGAGGACCAATGAGCAGTTCTTC. It specifies CASSYSTGRTNEQFF.

The chain carries TRBV6-5 and TRBJ1-2; D perhaps matches TRBD1 (6 bases). Germline CDR1 is MNHEY and CDR2 is SVGAGI. V was pared by 2 bases and J by 4 bases, with 11 bases between. The CDR3 has 14 amino acids. Written as DNA, the CDR3 is TGTGCCAGCAGTTACGCGGGGGGCGGCTATGGCTACACCTTC. Its translation is CASSYAGGGYGYTF.

Here the CDR3 reads CAWSFGGTGGYYEQYF. Here the CDR3 DNA reads TGTGCCTGGAGCTTCGGAGGGACAGGGGGCTATTACGAGCAGTACTTC. V is TRBV30 and J is TRBJ2-7; 12 nucleotides align to TRBD1. Germline V lookup: CDR1 GTSNPN, CDR2 SVGIG (reference sequence). This CDR3 region has 16 residues. J lost 4 bases, V lost 3 bases, and 10 bases had no gene match.

V and J are TRBV6-5 and TRBJ2-1; 11 bases line up with TRBD2. V lost 3 bases, J lost 8 bases, and 9 bases stayed unmatched. The length of the CDR3 is 16 residues. Germline V lookup: CDR1 MNHEY, CDR2 SVGAGI. In DNA form, the CDR3 reads TGTGCCAGCAGTTATCTTACTAGCGGGAGAATTGATGAGCAGTTCTTC. Translation: CASSYLTSGRIDEQFF.

The CDR3 loop is CASSIDRTTGELFF. As DNA, the CDR3 is TGTGCCAGCAGTATAGACAGGACCACCGGGGAGCTGTTTTTT. The rearrangement joins TRBV2 to TRBJ2-2; D may be TRBD1 (6 bases). The CDR3 is made up of 14 amino acids. V lost 5 bases to trimming and J lost 4 bases, with 11 bases between them. Germline V CDR1 and CDR2: SNHLY, FYNNEI.

The V call is TRBV11-3, the J call TRBJ2-1; D remains unclear. V was trimmed by 4 bases and J by 5 bases, leaving 12 bases between them. From germline, CDR1 is SGHNT and CDR2 YENEEA. The CDR3 length is 14 residues. CDR3 sequence (DNA): TGTGCCAGCAGCTCCCCCTACCGCAACAATGAGCAGTTCTTC. The encoded protein is CASSSPYRNNEQFF.

The chain joins TRBV13 to TRBJ1-1; D is perhaps TRBD1 (5 bases). The CDR3 is 13 amino acids. The germline CDR1 and CDR2 sequences are PRHDT and FYEKMQ (reference sequence). Deletions cut 5 bases from V and 4 bases from J, with 11 bases between. CDR3 sequence (DNA): TGTGCCAGCAGCCAGACAAGGGGCACTGAAGCTTTCTTT. It codes for CASSQTRGTEAFF. Full variable domain (outside the CDR3, taken from reference TRBV13 and TRBJ1-1): AAGVIQSPRHLIKEKRETATLKCYPIPRHDTVYWYQQGPGQDPQFLISFYEKMQSDKGSIPDRFSAQQFSDYHSELNMSSLELGDSALYFCASSQTRGTEAFFGQGTRLTVV.

J is TRBJ2-3 and V is TRBV7-3, with D possibly TRBD2 on 5 matching bases. CDR1 and CDR2 (germline): SGHTA, FQGTGA. Trimming pared 5 bases from V and 4 bases from J, leaving 10 bases between. The CDR3 has 13 residues. CDR3 region: CASSPRTADTQYF. In DNA form, the CDR3 reads TGTGCCAGCAGCCCCCGGACTGCAGATACGCAGTATTTT.

The rearrangement links TRBV10-1 to TRBJ2-5, with D possibly matching TRBD2 (6 bases). This CDR3 comprises 13 residues. V shed 5 bases and J shed 5 bases, with 12 bases lying between them. Germline V gene lookup returns CDR1 WNHNN and CDR2 SYGVQD (reference sequence). The CDR3 here is CASSSSGRETQYF. The CDR3 region has the DNA TGCGCCAGCAGTTCCAGCGGGCGGGAGACCCAGTACTTC.

A few counts support this clone. The CDR3 bases are TGTGCCAGCAGCCGGGACAGGGGTGAAAAACTGTTTTTT. Amino acids: CASSRDRGEKLFF. The chain is built from TRBV6-4 and TRBJ1-4; TRBD1 matches 10 bases. The CDR3 spans 13 residues. Germline-derived CDR1 and CDR2 are MRHNA and SNTAGT. Trimming cost V 6 bases and J 7 bases; bases outside gene matches: 2.

V is TRBV3-1 (or the pseudogene TRBV3-2) and J is TRBJ2-4; a weak D match, TRBD2 (6 bases). With 3 bases removed from V and 3 bases from J, the gap between germline ends came to 9 bases. The CDR3 is 14 residues long. CDR1 LGHDT and CDR2 YNNKEL come from the germline V gene (reference sequence). CDR3 protein: CASSHLGGKNIQYF. The CDR3 DNA reads as TGTGCCAGCAGCCACCTGGGAGGCAAAAACATTCAGTACTTC.

This clone was recorded once. J is TRBJ2-2 and V is TRBV7-2; the D is unclear. Germline CDR1 SGHTA, CDR2 FQGNSA. The germline V and J ends were trimmed by 3 bases and 0 bases, with 14 bases remaining between them. This CDR3 is 17 amino acids long. The CDR3 reads CASSLGVDPTNTGELFF. The DNA of the CDR3 is TGTGCCAGCAGCTTGGGCGTAGACCCAACGAACACCGGGGAGCTGTTTTTT.

This clone was seen a few times. The chain couples TRBV7-6 to TRBJ2-7, with 11 bases identical to TRBD2. This CDR3 has 15 residues. V shed 3 bases, J shed 3 bases, and the junction held 4 bases outside the gene matches. Germline V lookup: CDR1 SGHVS, CDR2 FNYEAQ. CDR3 amino acids: CASSFSTSGNYEQYF. In DNA, the CDR3 is TGTGCCAGCAGCTTTTCGACTAGCGGGAACTACGAGCAGTACTTC. The full variable domain, with the rest looked up from reference TRBV7-6 and TRBJ2-7, is GAGVSQSPRYKVTKRGQDVALRCDPISGHVSLYWYRQALGQGPEFLTYFNYEAQQDKSGLPNDRFSAERPEGSISTLTIQRTEQRDSAMYRCASSFSTSGNYEQYFGPGTRLTVT.

The chain uses TRBV2 and TRBJ1-2; D unresolved. Germline-derived CDR1 and CDR2 are SNHLY and FYNNEI. V was clipped by 7 bases and J by 8 bases, with 23 bases between them. The CDR3 consists of 15 residues. In DNA form, the CDR3 reads TGTGCCAGCATTGGAGAGATTGGTGGTTATAGGGGCTACACCTTC. This gives the protein CASIGEIGGYRGYTF.

CDR3 region: CASSAAGTISYEQYF. The CDR3 DNA reads TGTGCCAGCAGCGCAGCCGGGACTATCTCCTACGAGCAGTACTTC. J is TRBJ2-7 and V is TRBV9; 7 bases are shared with TRBD2. The CDR3 covers 15 residues. Germline trimming cut 3 bases from V and 0 bases from J; bases unmatched to any gene: 6. Germline assignment: CDR1 SGDLS and CDR2 YYNGEE. Looking up the rest from reference TRBV9 and TRBJ2-7 gives the full variable domain: DSGVTQTPKHLITATGQRVTLRCSPRSGDLSVYWYQQSLDQGLQFLIQYYNGEERAKGNILERFSAQQFPDLHSELNLSSLELGDSALYFCASSAAGTISYEQYFGPGTRLTVT.

The chain's CDR3 is CASSLAAGTNTGELFF. DNA for the CDR3: TGTGCCAGCAGCTTAGCGGCAGGGACGAACACCGGGGAGCTGTTTTTT. This chain joins TRBV7-2 and TRBJ2-2, with D perhaps TRBD1 (5 bases). The germline V gene has CDR1 SGHTA and CDR2 FQGNSA. Trimming removed 0 bases from V and 0 bases from J, with 8 bases in between. CDR3 length: 16 residues.

This chain links TRBV15 with TRBJ1-5; tentative D call: TRBD1 (5 bases). The CDR3 extends over 14 amino acids. Germline CDR1 LNHNV, CDR2 YYDKDF (reference sequence). V lost 3 bases and J lost 3, with 9 bases in between. The CDR3 protein is CATSRTAYNQPQHF. The CDR3 DNA is TGTGCCACCAGCAGGACAGCCTACAATCAGCCCCAGCATTTT.

The chain links TRBV29-1 to TRBJ1-4; no clear D. Trimming removed 5 bases from V and 7 bases from J, with 11 bases in between. The CDR3 has 12 residues. Germline V gene data show CDR1 as SQVTM and CDR2 as ANQGSEA. The CDR3 is CSVRSGGEKLFF. The CDR3 DNA reads as TGCAGCGTTCGGTCGGGAGGTGAAAAACTGTTTTTT. Supplemented by reference TRBV29-1 and TRBJ1-4, the full variable domain reads SAVISQKPSRDICQRGTSLTIQCQVDSQVTMMFWYRQQPGQSLTLIATANQGSEATYESGFVIDKFPISRPNLTFSTLTVSNMSPEDSSIYLCSVRSGGEKLFFGSGTQLSVL.

Written as DNA, the CDR3 is TGCGCCAGCAGCTTGGGTCTCGGGGAGACCCAGTACTTC. This sequence encodes CASSLGLGETQYF. The gene calls are TRBV5-1 and TRBJ2-5; no firm D call. Germline assignment: CDR1 SGHRS and CDR2 YFSETQ. The CDR3 consists of 13 residues. The germline V and J ends were trimmed by 0 bases and 5 bases, with 8 bases remaining between them.

The chain combines TRBV2 with TRBJ2-7, with D possibly being TRBD1 (6 bases). The V and J ends lost 7 bases and 4 bases respectively, with 14 bases between them. CDR1 and CDR2 (germline): SNHLY, FYNNEI. CDR3 length: 13 amino acids. CDR3 in amino acids: CASKLTGRYEQYF. The CDR3 region has the DNA TGTGCCAGCAAACTCACAGGGAGATACGAGCAGTACTTC.